A selection of T cell receptor beta chains follows, all from one sample in a study of blood T cell repertoires in COVID-19. Here immunoSEQ multiplex PCR was the method, and the copy in TCRdb shows in-frame clones only, minus some. The sample records about 190,000 clones, 80% to 90% being singletons. Source material: peripheral blood. The receptors derive from a human donor in a cohort sampled during active COVID-19. Each CDR3 is given with its conserved first and last residue.

j_call v_call cdr3_aa
TRBJ2-1 TRBV18 CASSQAGASGKREQFF
TRBJ2-3 TRBV29-1 CSVESERTHTDTQYF
TRBJ2-1 TRBV6-2/TRBV6-3 CASSDTGVEFF
TRBJ2-2 TRBV24-1 CATSAPGTGGFTGELFF
TRBJ1-5 TRBV27 CASSSTSRQGPQHF
TRBJ1-4 TRBV6-6 CASSTPGVEKLFF
TRBJ2-5 TRBV6-5 CASREVGLETQYF
TRBJ2-2 TRBV6-5 CATPGSGGPTGELFF
TRBJ2-5 TRBV7-9 CASSLRGAETQYF
TRBJ1-4 TRBV25-1 CASSDFGRGGEKLFF
TRBJ1-2 TRBV6-5 CASRGDRNYGYTF
TRBJ2-5 TRBV7-9 CAGGLETQYF
TRBJ1-1 TRBV6-5 CASSSFGNTEAFF
TRBJ2-6 TRBV27 CASSLGQGAPGANVLTF
TRBJ1-2 TRBV11-2 CASSLEFRNYGYTF
TRBJ1-3 TRBV6-5 CASIRVSSGNTIYF
TRBJ1-5 TRBV5-6 CASSFAGSNQPQHF
TRBJ2-3 TRBV6-4 CATDTNPWADTQYF
TRBJ1-2 TRBV20-1 CSASAGFGYTF
TRBJ2-1 TRBV30 CAWNRGGNEQFF
TRBJ2-1 TRBV6-5 CASGTGSFEQFF
TRBJ1-2 TRBV25-1 CASSPSEGTGAFYTF
TRBJ1-4 TRBV14 CASSRNPGVTEKLFF
TRBJ1-2 TRBV7-2 CASSPRGGTTYYGYTF
TRBJ2-1 TRBV5-1 CASSPLAGGPGNNEQFF
TRBJ2-7 TRBV28 CASSLFSGTGGYYEQYF
TRBJ2-3 TRBV12-5 CASGKRQGAFGTDTQYF
TRBJ2-2 TRBV27 CASRPTGRLELFF
TRBJ1-4 TRBV28 CASSLRLGTANEKLFF
TRBJ2-6 TRBV27 CASSSSGLSGANVLTF
TRBJ1-1 TRBV29-1 CSGGGFETEAFF
TRBJ1-5 TRBV30 CAWSVGGDWDQPQHF
TRBJ2-1 TRBV5-1 CASSLLKRLYYNEQFF
TRBJ2-4 TRBV11-2 CASSLDRGQGASKNIQYF
TRBJ1-2 TRBV9 CASSAGQGSYGYTF
TRBJ2-1 TRBV10-2 CASSGILGLRGEQFF
TRBJ1-4 TRBV7-2 CASSFGGRSGKLFF
TRBJ2-2 TRBV28 CASSTAGIRNTGELFF
TRBJ2-7 TRBV10-2 CASSGLAGGREQYF
TRBJ2-3 TRBV5-1 CASSLVAGGKRVSTDTQYF
TRBJ1-4 TRBV7-9 CASSLEGTANEKLFF
TRBJ2-3 TRBV5-1 CASSFGEVSTDTQYF
TRBJ2-1 TRBV5-8 CASSSGSGYNEQFF
TRBJ1-1 TRBV19 CASSRTENTEAFF